This entry describes one TCR beta chain. Its specificity is not known. This sample was included in a study of T-cell memory formation after mild COVID-19. About the study: TCR clustering was largely donor specific. Study-wide results and caveats: Confirmation was lacking for SARS-CoV-2 specificity of second-wave clones that peaked on day 37.

TCRalpha and TCRbeta libraries used 5'RACE with constant-segment primers and UMIs. A single record per CDR3 protein comes from TCRdb applying MiXCR to the 5' RACE reads. The data show 450,000 to 650,000 distinct CDR3 sequences, with around 20% seen just once and around 12% held by the top ten. This CDR3 has 16 amino acids. Trimming took 7 bases from V and 5 from J; bases not matched to a gene: 15. The chain is built from TRBV12-3 or TRBV12-4 and TRBJ2-5, with 8 bases fitting TRBD2. Input material: PBMCs or a T cell subset sorted from them (not recorded which). The sequence came from an adult woman who had mild COVID-19 (a few samples of this study predate the infection). Cell type and time point are not known. CDR3 loop: CASTPGGVRSRETQYF. DNA of the CDR3: TGTGCCAGCACTCCGGGGGGGGTTAGGTCCAGGGAGACCCAGTACTTC.